A selection of T cell receptor beta chains follows, all from one sample in a study of cytomegalovirus exposure and HLA in healthy donors. Measured with immunoSEQ multiplex PCR; TCRdb has only the in-frame clones, and not every one. The table has around 250,000 clones, roughly 88% seen once. Sequencing was carried out using PBMCs. The receptors derive from a woman aged 25 to 39 in good health and CMV-seronegative. Each CDR3 is given with its conserved first and last residue. A D gene is named only where the DNA matches it firmly. Rows may omit the clone size; those that give it use once, few, many or a size class.

D: NA
V: TRBV10-2
J: TRBJ2-5
length: 11
size: NA
CDR3: CASSEVETQYF
DNA: TGCGCCAGCAGTGAGGTCGAGACCCAGTACTTC

D: NA
V: TRBV5-4
J: TRBJ1-1
length: 13
size: once
CDR3: CASSRGQNTEAFF
DNA: TGTGCCAGCAGTCGTGGCCAGAACACTGAAGCTTTCTTT

D: TRBD1
V: TRBV2
J: TRBJ2-1
length: 12
size: NA
CDR3: CASSMSGTGEFF
DNA: TGTGCCAGCTCGATGTCCGGGACAGGGGAGTTCTTC

D: NA
V: TRBV30
J: TRBJ2-1
length: 13
size: NA
CDR3: CAWSAAGEQGQFF
DNA: TGTGCCTGGAGTGCAGCGGGTGAACAAGGGCAGTTCTTC

D: NA
V: TRBV4-1
J: TRBJ2-7
length: 15
size: NA
CDR3: CASSQHRSGQQGQYF
DNA: TGCGCCAGCAGCCAACACCGAAGCGGACAGCAGGGGCAGTACTTC

D: NA
V: TRBV1
J: TRBJ2-3
length: 19
size: NA
CDR3: CTSSQDGLAGGYSTDTQYF
DNA: TGCACCAGCAGCCAAGATGGACTAGCGGGAGGCTATAGCACAGATACGCAGTATTTT

D: TRBD2
V: TRBV5-1
J: TRBJ2-7
length: 13
size: NA
CDR3: CASSFGGSYEQYF
DNA: TGCGCCAGCAGCTTTGGCGGGAGTTACGAGCAGTACTTC

D: NA
V: TRBV6-5
J: TRBJ2-6
length: 15
size: NA
CDR3: CASSYRGSGANVLTF
DNA: TGTGCCAGCAGTTACCGGGGCTCTGGGGCCAACGTCCTGACTTTC

D: TRBD2
V: TRBV29-1
J: TRBJ2-7
length: 15
size: NA
CDR3: CSATRGRETPHEQYF
DNA: TGCAGCGCAACTCGTGGGAGGGAAACCCCCCACGAGCAGTACTTC

D: NA
V: TRBV15
J: TRBJ2-7
length: 14
size: NA
CDR3: CATSPQKGVYEQYF
DNA: TGTGCCACCAGCCCCCAGAAGGGGGTCTACGAGCAGTACTTC

D: NA
V: TRBV5-1
J: TRBJ2-2
length: 15
size: NA
CDR3: CASSVAESNTGELFF
DNA: TGCGCCAGCAGCGTAGCGGAGTCGAACACCGGGGAGCTGTTTTTT

D: NA
V: TRBV30
J: TRBJ1-2
length: 11
size: NA
CDR3: CAGTGSYGYTF
DNA: TGTGCCGGCACAGGGAGTTATGGCTACACCTTC

D: NA
V: TRBV11-2
J: TRBJ2-7
length: 11
size: NA
CDR3: CASSASDEQYF
DNA: TGTGCCAGCAGCGCTAGTGACGAGCAGTACTTC

D: NA
V: TRBV4-3
J: TRBJ2-7
length: 15
size: NA
CDR3: CASSQDRLDSSEQYF
DNA: TGCGCCAGCAGCCAAGATAGGCTAGATTCGTCCGAGCAGTACTTC

D: NA
V: TRBV6-6
J: TRBJ2-7
length: 12
size: few
CDR3: CASSRSSYEQYF
DNA: TGTGCCAGCAGTCGCAGCTCCTACGAGCAGTACTTC

D: NA
V: TRBV15
J: TRBJ2-3
length: 15
size: NA
CDR3: CATSRDRASTDTQYF
DNA: TGTGCCACCAGCAGAGATCGCGCAAGCACAGATACGCAGTATTTT

D: NA
V: TRBV7-8
J: TRBJ1-5
length: 14
size: NA
CDR3: CASRGRGANQPQHF
DNA: TGTGCCAGCAGAGGCAGGGGAGCCAATCAGCCCCAGCATTTT

D: TRBD1
V: TRBV28
J: TRBJ2-7
length: 11
size: NA
CDR3: CASTSRTGRGF
DNA: TGTGCCAGCACCAGCCGGACAGGGAGAGGTTTC

D: NA
V: TRBV7-2
J: TRBJ2-1
length: 14
size: NA
CDR3: CASSLRDPYNEQFF
DNA: TGTGCCAGCAGCCTGCGGGACCCTTACAATGAGCAGTTCTTC

D: NA
V: TRBV27
J: TRBJ2-7
length: 21
size: NA
CDR3: CASSLWASDEQGFQRIYEQYF
DNA: TGTGCCAGCAGTTTATGGGCATCAGATGAACAGGGTTTTCAGCGAATATACGAGCAGTACTTC

D: NA
V: TRBV28
J: TRBJ2-7
length: 13
size: NA
CDR3: CASQDRGAREQYF
DNA: TGTGCCAGCCAGGACAGAGGTGCCCGCGAGCAGTACTTC

D: TRBD2
V: TRBV27
J: TRBJ2-7
length: 16
size: NA
CDR3: CASSLSVGTRSYEQYF
DNA: TGTGCCAGCAGTTTATCGGTCGGGACTAGAAGCTACGAGCAGTACTTC

D: NA
V: TRBV6-6
J: TRBJ2-7
length: 16
size: once
CDR3: CASSYEVWGMGYEQYF
DNA: TGTGCCAGCAGTTACGAAGTTTGGGGTATGGGCTACGAGCAGTACTTC

D: NA
V: TRBV11-3
J: TRBJ2-7
length: 12
size: NA
CDR3: CASKQGTYEQYF
DNA: TGTGCCAGCAAACAGGGAACCTACGAGCAGTACTTC

D: TRBD1
V: TRBV15
J: TRBJ2-5
length: 14
size: NA
CDR3: CATSRDRGQETQYF
DNA: TGTGCCACCAGCAGAGACAGGGGGCAGGAGACCCAGTACTTC

D: TRBD1
V: TRBV7-2
J: TRBJ1-1
length: 14
size: NA
CDR3: CASRPTGQGFGAFF
DNA: TGTGCCAGCAGACCGACAGGACAGGGGTTTGGGGCTTTCTTT

D: TRBD2
V: TRBV5-1
J: TRBJ2-1
length: 15
size: NA
CDR3: CASSPGLAGHNEQFF
DNA: TGCGCCAGCAGCCCCGGACTAGCGGGCCACAATGAGCAGTTCTTC

D: NA
V: TRBV6-5
J: TRBJ1-2
length: 11
size: few
CDR3: CAAADPYGYTF
DNA: TGTGCCGCGGCAGATCCGTATGGCTACACCTTC

D: TRBD1
V: TRBV7-8
J: TRBJ2-7
length: 12
size: NA
CDR3: CASSFVATGLYF
DNA: TGTGCCAGCAGCTTTGTGGCGACAGGGTTGTACTTC

D: NA
V: TRBV12-5
J: TRBJ2-7
length: 11
size: NA
CDR3: CASARSYEQYF
DNA: TGTGCTAGTGCTCGTTCCTACGAGCAGTACTTC

D: NA
V: TRBV30
J: TRBJ1-4
length: 16
size: NA
CDR3: CAWSVQTRAPNEKLFF
DNA: TGTGCCTGGAGTGTACAGACTCGGGCCCCTAATGAAAAACTGTTTTTT

D: TRBD2
V: TRBV11-3
J: TRBJ2-7
length: 18
size: NA
CDR3: CASSPRLRGRAGAYEQYF
DNA: TGTGCCAGCAGCCCCCGACTTCGCGGGAGGGCCGGGGCCTACGAGCAGTACTTC

D: NA
V: TRBV5-1
J: TRBJ2-2
length: 15
size: many
CDR3: CASSLIPENTGELFF
DNA: TGCGCCAGCAGCTTGATCCCCGAGAACACCGGGGAGCTGTTTTTT

D: TRBD1
V: TRBV5-4
J: TRBJ2-3
length: 20
size: NA
CDR3: CASSLDELTGTGAFTDTQYF
DNA: TGTGCCAGCAGCTTGGACGAGTTAACCGGGACAGGGGCATTCACAGATACGCAGTATTTT

D: TRBD1
V: TRBV5-4
J: TRBJ2-1
length: 16
size: NA
CDR3: CASSTSRDRGFNEQFF
DNA: TGTGCCAGCAGCACCTCCCGGGACAGGGGGTTCAATGAGCAGTTCTTC

D: TRBD2
V: TRBV5-6
J: TRBJ2-7
length: 14
size: NA
CDR3: CASSPGTSTYEQYF
DNA: TGTGCCAGCAGTCCCGGGACTAGTACCTACGAGCAGTACTTC

D: TRBD1
V: TRBV7-2
J: TRBJ1-4
length: 16
size: NA
CDR3: CASSATPGTGDEKLFF
DNA: TGTGCCAGCAGCGCCACTCCCGGGACAGGGGACGAAAAACTGTTTTTT

D: NA
V: TRBV6-5
J: TRBJ1-4
length: 14
size: NA
CDR3: CASSYGRVGEKLFF
DNA: TGTGCCAGCAGTTACGGCAGGGTAGGAGAAAAACTGTTTTTT

D: TRBD1
V: TRBV5-6
J: TRBJ1-4
length: 15
size: NA
CDR3: CASRPQTGGYEKLFF
DNA: TGTGCCAGCAGACCACAAACAGGGGGCTATGAAAAACTGTTTTTT

D: TRBD1
V: TRBV4-1
J: TRBJ1-1
length: 15
size: NA
CDR3: CASSQDRQGWAEAFF
DNA: TGCGCCAGCAGCCAAGATCGACAGGGGTGGGCTGAAGCTTTCTTT

D: NA
V: TRBV7-3
J: TRBJ2-1
length: 14
size: few
CDR3: CASSPLIGRGEQFF
DNA: TGTGCCAGCAGCCCTCTGATCGGACGAGGTGAGCAGTTCTTC

D: NA
V: TRBV20-1
J: TRBJ2-1
length: 10
size: few
CDR3: CSAKGGEQFF
DNA: TGCAGTGCGAAGGGCGGGGAGCAGTTCTTC

D: TRBD2
V: TRBV5-8
J: TRBJ2-3
length: 15
size: NA
CDR3: CASITGGLVDDTQYF
DNA: TGTGCCAGCATAACTGGGGGACTAGTAGACGATACGCAGTATTTT

D: TRBD2
V: TRBV19
J: TRBJ2-7
length: 15
size: NA
CDR3: CASSLGTSDAYEQYF
DNA: TGTGCCAGTAGTCTCGGGACTAGCGATGCCTACGAGCAGTACTTC

D: NA
V: TRBV2
J: TRBJ2-4
length: 15
size: NA
CDR3: CASCPRERVGNIQYF
DNA: TGTGCCAGCTGTCCCCGGGAGCGGGTAGGAAACATTCAGTACTTC

D: TRBD1
V: TRBV7-2
J: TRBJ2-7
length: 15
size: NA
CDR3: CASSLGGTGDYEQYF
DNA: TGTGCCAGCAGCTTAGGGGGGACAGGGGACTACGAGCAGTACTTC

D: NA
V: TRBV29-1
J: TRBJ1-3
length: 13
size: once
CDR3: CSVVSASGNTIYF
DNA: TGCAGCGTTGTGTCAGCCTCTGGAAACACCATATATTTT

D: NA
V: TRBV7-8
J: TRBJ1-2
length: 14
size: NA
CDR3: CASSLRDEDYGYTF
DNA: TGTGCCAGCAGCCTCAGGGACGAAGACTATGGCTACACCTTC

D: TRBD2
V: TRBV7-9
J: TRBJ2-7
length: 17
size: once
CDR3: CASSRLNVLAGGGEQYF
DNA: TGTGCCAGCAGCCGACTGAACGTACTAGCGGGAGGTGGGGAGCAGTACTTC

D: TRBD1
V: TRBV6-1
J: TRBJ2-7
length: 15
size: NA
CDR3: CASSDAMTGAYEQYF
DNA: TGTGCCAGCAGTGACGCGATGACAGGGGCCTACGAGCAGTACTTC

D: NA
V: TRBV6-4
J: TRBJ2-3
length: 14
size: few
CDR3: CASSREGSTDTQYF
DNA: TGTGCCAGCAGCAGGGAAGGTAGCACAGATACGCAGTATTTT

D: NA
V: TRBV28
J: TRBJ2-1
length: 13
size: NA
CDR3: CASSLGQYNEQFF
DNA: TGTGCCAGCAGTTTAGGCCAGTACAATGAGCAGTTCTTC

D: TRBD2
V: TRBV10-1
J: TRBJ2-5
length: 15
size: NA
CDR3: CASRGTSGSGETQYF
DNA: TGCGCCAGCAGAGGGACTAGCGGGAGCGGAGAGACCCAGTACTTC

D: TRBD2
V: TRBV27
J: TRBJ2-7
length: 15
size: few
CDR3: CASSARTSGNYEQYF
DNA: TGTGCCAGCAGCGCCAGGACTAGCGGGAATTACGAGCAGTACTTC

D: NA
V: TRBV29-1
J: TRBJ2-7
length: 12
size: NA
CDR3: CSVENGGYEQYF
DNA: TGCAGCGTTGAGAACGGGGGCTACGAGCAGTACTTC

D: NA
V: TRBV29-1
J: TRBJ2-2
length: 13
size: NA
CDR3: CSVEGPLTGELFF
DNA: TGCAGCGTTGAGGGCCCCTTAACCGGGGAGCTGTTTTTT

D: TRBD1
V: TRBV19
J: TRBJ1-5
length: 16
size: NA
CDR3: CASSIVTGGIGQPQHF
DNA: TGTGCCAGTAGTATTGTGACAGGGGGAATTGGTCAGCCCCAGCATTTT

D: NA
V: TRBV5-6
J: TRBJ2-3
length: 12
size: once
CDR3: CASSFDTDTQYF
DNA: TGTGCCAGCAGCTTCGACACAGATACGCAGTATTTT

D: NA
V: TRBV5-1
J: TRBJ2-3
length: 14
size: NA
CDR3: CASKSAGSTDTQYF
DNA: TGCGCCAGCAAGAGTGCAGGAAGCACAGATACGCAGTATTTT